This T cell receptor (beta chain) was documented in a study of blood T cell repertoires in COVID-19. Study-wide context: Spain, Italy and the United States supplied samples that represented acute and convalescent COVID-19. Sample material is recorded as cDNA or gDNA derived from T cells, B-cell-depleted T cells, or PBMCs.

Sequencing used immunoSEQ multiplex PCR; TCRdb keeps in-frame clones, though not all of them. The sample contains some 31,000 clones, more than 85% of which appear only once. The V gene lost 8 bases and the J gene lost 0 bases, with 11 bases spanning the gap. CDR3 size: 14 residues. In germline, CDR1 is SQVTM, CDR2 ANQGSEA. Sequenced input: peripheral blood. The receptor's source is a human donor in a cohort sampled during active COVID-19. This chain uses TRBV29-1 with TRBJ1-6; D is ambiguous. The CDR3: CSPAPSSYNSPLHF. In DNA, the CDR3 is TGCAGCCCTGCCCCTAGCTCCTATAATTCACCCCTCCACTTT.